The 3 T cell receptor beta chains given below trace back to one sample, sequenced in a study of quantifying T cell responses using KT2 cells. In the study overall: cDNA was made from DNase-treated RNA using alpha and beta constant primers.

Each cDNA got a UMI-containing oligo ligated at its 3' end. First-round PCR used roughly 4 cycles and beta primers RC1.1 and RC1.2 covering TRBC1 and TRBC2. Using its own MiXCR run on the UMI-ligation and nested PCR reads, TCRdb lists one record per CDR3 protein. In the table there are roughly 38,000 distinct CDR3 sequences, more than 15% of which are singletons. Sequenced sample: PBMCs spiked with cells of the T cell clone KT2. Receptor source: a human donor.

The chain couples TRBV20-1 to TRBJ2-1; D not certain. With 5 bases removed from V and 3 bases from J, the gap between germline ends came to 8 bases. Per germline, CDR1 DFQATT and CDR2 SNEGSKA (reference sequence). This CDR3 has 12 residues. In nucleotides, the CDR3 is TGCAGTGCTCATGGGAACTACAATGAGCAGTTCTTC. Translation: CSAHGNYNEQFF.

The CDR3 region has the DNA TGTGCCAGCAGTTCCGCAGGGGGGGATAAGACCCAGTACTTC. It specifies CASSSAGGDKTQYF. V is TRBV6-5 and J is TRBJ2-5; either TRBD1 or TRBD2 may supply D (7 bases each). Deletions cut 4 bases from V and 6 bases from J, with 15 bases between. CDR1 and CDR2 from the germline V gene are MNHEY and SVGAGI. This CDR3 spans 14 amino acids.

The rearrangement links TRBV7-9 to TRBJ1-2, with D tentatively TRBD1 (6 bases). The germline V gene has CDR1 SEHNR and CDR2 FQNEAQ (reference sequence). V lost 4 bases and J 8 bases, leaving 14 bases between the germline ends. The CDR3 loop spans 13 amino acids. The CDR3, as DNA: TGTGCCAGCAGCTCCACAGGGTTGGGGGGCTACACCTTC. Amino acids: CASSSTGLGGYTF.